Presented here are 2 T cell receptor beta chains from one specimen sequenced in a study of OX40 agonist ivuxolimab in advanced cancers. The protocol was immunoSEQ multiplex PCR, while the TCRdb copy is restricted to in-frame clones and leaves out a portion. The data show about 50,000 clones, around four fifths seen once. This material consisted of CD4+ or CD8+ T cells sorted from blood, taken in a trial of the OX40 agonist ivuxolimab. Receptors were obtained from an adult with an advanced solid tumor such as melanoma, head and neck, liver or kidney cancer.

CDR3 sequence: CASSQDALAGGQETQYF. As DNA, the CDR3 is TGCGCCAGCAGCCAAGACGCCCTAGCGGGGGGCCAAGAGACCCAGTACTTC. The V call is TRBV4-1, the J call TRBJ2-5; 11 bases line up with TRBD2. The CDR3 is made up of 17 amino acids. Germline V gives CDR1 MGHRA, CDR2 YSYEKL. Trimming removed 0 bases from V and 1 base from J; junction bases left unmatched: 4.

This rearrangement joins TRBV6-6 to TRBJ1-2; possibly TRBD1 for D (5 bases). The V gene lost 3 bases and the J gene lost 8 bases, with 13 bases spanning the gap. The CDR3 is made up of 13 amino acids. In germline, CDR1 is MNHNY, CDR2 SVGAGI (reference sequence). The CDR3 loop is CASSYSGAQGYTF. The CDR3 DNA sequence: TGTGCCAGCAGTTATAGCGGGGCGCAGGGCTACACCTTC.